The clone carrying this TCR beta chain was seen just once. Its antigen is not known. The data were obtained in a study of T cell repertoires in cytomegalovirus infection. Study-wide background: CMV epitopes used comprised recently identified HLA-C-restricted ones and well-studied HLA-B-restricted ones.

One entry per CDR3 protein, called by TCRdb with MiXCR from the reads. This table has some 940,000 distinct CDR3 sequences, approximately 32% appearing once. V lost 2 bases, J lost 6 bases, and 11 bases lay in between. There are 15 residues in the CDR3. CDR1 MNHEY and CDR2 SMNVEV come from the germline V gene (reference sequence). This receptor was taken from a human donor in good health (CMV status not recorded). Some clones in this sample may be carry-over from other donors' samples. The rearrangement joins TRBV27 to TRBJ1-6, with D uncertain. The sample consisted of cultured CD8+ T cells from PBMCs, taken from culture after CMV antigen stimulation. The CDR3 sequence: CASSLRQFPNSPLHF. CDR3 in DNA: TGTGCCAGCAGTTTAAGGCAATTTCCTAATTCACCCCTCCACTTT.